The next 14 T cell receptor beta chains were all read from a single sample in a study of blood T cell repertoires in COVID-19. Using immunoSEQ multiplex PCR, the repertoire was profiled, and TCRdb retains in-frame clones only, with some absent. Seen here are 150,000 to 200,000 clones, roughly 80% observed once, and the top ten hold 6.5% to 9.5%. The sample comprised PBMCs or T cells enriched from blood (not recorded which). These receptors all stem from a man aged 35 to 55 who had recovered from COVID-19.

This chain links TRBV28 with TRBJ1-6; no clear D. The CDR3 extends over 14 amino acids. Trimming took 1 base from V and 15 from J, leaving 16 bases between them. Looked up from germline, CDR1 is MDHEN and CDR2 is SYDVKM. The CDR3 reads CASSLSLTFSGLHF. DNA of the CDR3: TGTGCCAGCAGTTTATCGTTAACTTTTTCAGGCCTCCACTTT.

CDR3 in DNA: TGTGCCAGCAGCGAGGGGGCCGGGAACACTGAAGCTTTCTTT. Amino acid sequence: CASSEGAGNTEAFF. The chain is built from TRBV9 and TRBJ1-1; 7 bases line up with TRBD1. This CDR3 spans 14 amino acids. Trimming at V came to 3 bases and at J to 1 base, leaving 3 bases not matched to a gene. From germline, CDR1 is SGDLS and CDR2 YYNGEE.

This clone has just a few counts. The DNA for the CDR3 is TGTGCCAGCAGCCCAGCCTTGGGGGTTCGGGACTTTTATGGCTACACCTTC. Translating gives CASSPALGVRDFYGYTF. The chain joins TRBV3-1 (or the pseudogene TRBV3-2) to TRBJ1-2, with a weak D call TRBD1 (5 bases). The CDR3 is made up of 17 amino acids. Trimming cost V 4 bases and J 5 bases, with 23 bases left between them. Per germline, CDR1 LGHDT and CDR2 YNNKEL (reference sequence).

The genes are TRBV28 and TRBJ1-5, with TRBD1 matching over 8 bases. The CDR3 totals 14 residues. The trim removed 5 bases at V and 6 bases at J, leaving 6 bases unmatched. Germline CDR1 is MDHEN and CDR2 is SYDVKM. The CDR3 region has the DNA TGTGCCAGCAGTGAACAGGGGGACGGTCAGCCCCAGCATTTT. Residues: CASSEQGDGQPQHF.

For this clone: At one end the junction does not follow the germline gene, possibly because of a read error. The chain recombines TRBV6-1 with TRBJ1-2; the match to TRBD1 covers 9 bases. The CDR3 loop spans 14 amino acids. CDR1 MNHNS and CDR2 SASEGT come from the germline V gene. The CDR3 region has the DNA TGTGCCAGCAGGGAAGGGACAGGGAACTATGGCTACACCTTC. Protein sequence: CASREGTGNYGYTF.

This sequence joins TRBV7-2 and TRBJ1-6; the D gene is possibly TRBD1 (5 bases). The CDR3 is made up of 17 amino acids. CDR1 SGHTA and CDR2 FQGNSA come from the germline V gene. Trimming cost V 0 bases and J 5 bases, with 14 bases left between them. DNA of the CDR3: TGTGCCAGCAGCTTAGCGCTTTGGGGGGACGATAATTCACCCCTCCACTTT. Protein product: CASSLALWGDDNSPLHF. The variable domain in full, completed from reference TRBV7-2 and TRBJ1-6, reads GAGVSQSPSNKVTEKGKDVELRCDPISGHTALYWYRQSLGQGLEFLIYFQGNSAPDKSGLPSDRFSAERTGGSVSTLTIQRTQQEDSAVYLCASSLALWGDDNSPLHFGNGTRLTVT.

The V gene is TRBV5-1, the J gene TRBJ2-3, with 9 bases that match TRBD2. The germline gives CDR1 SGHRS, CDR2 YFSETQ. Losses at the gene ends were 2 bases for V and 5 bases for J; bases not matched to a gene: 3. The CDR3 length is 14 residues. CDR3 in DNA: TGCGCCAGCAGCTTTGCGGGGGGGAAAGATACGCAGTATTTT. Amino acids: CASSFAGGKDTQYF.

The chain employs TRBV19 and TRBJ1-2, with TRBD1 matching 9 bases. There are 17 residues in the CDR3. Germline V lookup: CDR1 LNHDA, CDR2 SQIVND (reference sequence). V gave up 1 base and J gave up 0 bases; unmatched junction bases: 6. CDR3 residues: CASSIVWDRASNYGYTF. The CDR3 bases are TGTGCCAGTAGTATAGTATGGGACAGGGCTTCTAACTATGGCTACACCTTC.

The V call is TRBV7-2, the J call TRBJ2-2; TRBD1 matches at 8 bases. The CDR3 consists of 18 residues. Trimming took 5 bases from V and 7 from J; bases not matched to a gene: 18. Per the germline V gene, CDR1 is SGHTA and CDR2 is FQGNSA. The CDR3 DNA follows: TGTGCCAGCAGCCCCCGGGACAGGAAAATGTTAGTGGGCGGGGAGCTGTTTTTT. This encodes CASSPRDRKMLVGGELFF.

The V call is TRBV2, the J call TRBJ2-4; the D is unclear. Trimming took 7 bases from V and 0 from J, leaving 4 bases between them. The length of the CDR3 is 12 residues. The V gene's germline CDR1 is SNHLY and CDR2 FYNNEI. The CDR3 reads CASTLAKNIQYF. The CDR3 DNA reads as TGTGCCAGCACATTAGCCAAAAACATTCAGTACTTC. Together with reference TRBV2 and TRBJ2-4, the CDR3 gives the full variable domain: EPEVTQTPSHQVTQMGQEVILRCVPISNHLYFYWYRQILGQKVEFLVSFYNNEISEKSEIFDDQFSVERPDGSNFTLKIRSTKLEDSAMYFCASTLAKNIQYFGAGTRLSVL.

The chain carries TRBV6-5 and TRBJ1-2; 9 bases match TRBD1. The CDR3 totals 13 residues. Germline V gene lookup returns CDR1 MNHEY and CDR2 SVGAGI. With 6 bases clipped from V and 4 bases from J, the junction kept 3 bases outside the gene matches. The CDR3 protein is CASSATGGYGYTF. The CDR3 DNA reads TGTGCCAGCAGCGCGACAGGGGGCTATGGCTACACCTTC.

The chain is built from TRBV18 and TRBJ1-1; 7 bases align to TRBD1. The CDR3 spans 13 residues. With 3 bases clipped from V and 7 bases from J, the junction kept 5 bases outside the gene matches. Germline V gene sequence: CDR1 KGHSH, CDR2 LQKENI. For the CDR3, the DNA is TGTGCCAGCTCACCGACAGGGATTCATGAAGCTTTCTTT. Translating it yields CASSPTGIHEAFF.

The chain recombines TRBV29-1 with TRBJ2-5; 12 bases are shared with TRBD2. There are 14 residues in the CDR3. From germline, CDR1 is SQVTM and CDR2 ANQGSEA. V trimming: 4 bases; J trimming: 5 bases; junction bases outside the gene matches: 5. CDR3 protein: CSVAGLAGPETQYF. In DNA form, the CDR3 reads TGCAGCGTTGCGGGACTAGCGGGTCCGGAGACCCAGTACTTC.

The rearrangement links TRBV6-4 to TRBJ1-1, with D unresolved. From germline, CDR1 is MRHNA and CDR2 SNTAGT. V lost 4 bases and J lost 4, with 7 bases in between. The CDR3 loop spans 12 amino acids. Here the CDR3 reads CASSGLATEAFF. CDR3 DNA: TGTGCCAGCAGTGGCCTGGCCACTGAAGCTTTCTTT.